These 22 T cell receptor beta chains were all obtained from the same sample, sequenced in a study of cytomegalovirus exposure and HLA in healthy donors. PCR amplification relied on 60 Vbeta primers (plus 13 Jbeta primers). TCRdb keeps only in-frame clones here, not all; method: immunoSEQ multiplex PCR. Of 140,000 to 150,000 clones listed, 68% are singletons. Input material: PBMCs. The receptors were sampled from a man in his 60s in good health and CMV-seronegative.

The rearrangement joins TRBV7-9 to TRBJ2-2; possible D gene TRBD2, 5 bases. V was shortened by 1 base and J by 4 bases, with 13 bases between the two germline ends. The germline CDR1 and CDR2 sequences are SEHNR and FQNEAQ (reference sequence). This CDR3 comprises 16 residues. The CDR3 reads CASSLGERPITGELFF. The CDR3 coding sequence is TGTGCCAGCAGCTTAGGGGAGCGCCCGATCACCGGGGAGCTGTTTTTT.

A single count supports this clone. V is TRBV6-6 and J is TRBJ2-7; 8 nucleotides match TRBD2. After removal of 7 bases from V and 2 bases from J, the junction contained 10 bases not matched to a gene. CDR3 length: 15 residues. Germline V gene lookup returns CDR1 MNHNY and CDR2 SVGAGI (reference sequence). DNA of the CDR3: TGTGCCAGCATCTTGGGGGTAGCGGGGCCCTACGAGCAGTACTTC. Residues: CASILGVAGPYEQYF.

CDR3 in amino acids: CASSILIDRGSGEKLFF. The DNA of the CDR3 is TGTGCCAGTAGTATATTAATCGACAGGGGCTCGGGGGAAAAACTGTTTTTT. The chain carries TRBV19 and TRBJ1-4; 8 bases line up with TRBD1. J lost 8 bases, V lost 2 bases, and 13 bases had no gene match. Germline V gene lookup returns CDR1 LNHDA and CDR2 SQIVND (reference sequence). The length of the CDR3 is 17 residues.

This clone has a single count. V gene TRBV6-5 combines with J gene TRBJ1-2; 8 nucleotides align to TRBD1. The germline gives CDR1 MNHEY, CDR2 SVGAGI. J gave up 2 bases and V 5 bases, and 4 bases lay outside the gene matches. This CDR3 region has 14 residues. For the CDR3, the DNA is TGTGCCAGCAGTAAGGACAGGGCCAACTATGGCTACACCTTC. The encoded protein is CASSKDRANYGYTF.

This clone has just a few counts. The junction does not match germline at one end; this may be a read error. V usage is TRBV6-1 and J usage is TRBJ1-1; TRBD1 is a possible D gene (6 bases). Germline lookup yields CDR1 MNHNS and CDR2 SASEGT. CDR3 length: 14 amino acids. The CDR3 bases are TGTGCCAGCAGGGAAGGACAGCCGTTTACTGAAGCTTTCTTT. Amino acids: CASREGQPFTEAFF.

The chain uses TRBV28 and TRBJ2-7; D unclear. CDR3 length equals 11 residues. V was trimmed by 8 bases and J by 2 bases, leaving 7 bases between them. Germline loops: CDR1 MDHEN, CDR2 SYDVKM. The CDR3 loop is CASVGPYEQYF. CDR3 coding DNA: TGTGCCAGCGTTGGGCCCTACGAGCAGTACTTC.

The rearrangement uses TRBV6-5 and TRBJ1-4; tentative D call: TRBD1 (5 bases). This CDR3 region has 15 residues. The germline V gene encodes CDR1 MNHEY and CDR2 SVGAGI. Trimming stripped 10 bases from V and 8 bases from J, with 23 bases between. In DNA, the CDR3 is TGTGCCACCTCGGGCTCAGGGATTAAGGGGGAAAAACTGTTTTTT. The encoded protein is CATSGSGIKGEKLFF.

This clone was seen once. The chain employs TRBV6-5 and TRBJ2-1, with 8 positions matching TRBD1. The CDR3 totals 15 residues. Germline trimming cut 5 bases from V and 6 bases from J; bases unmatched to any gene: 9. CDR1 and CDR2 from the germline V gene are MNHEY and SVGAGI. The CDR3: CASSTRTGRINEQFF. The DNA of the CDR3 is TGTGCCAGCAGTACGAGGACAGGGAGGATCAATGAGCAGTTCTTC.

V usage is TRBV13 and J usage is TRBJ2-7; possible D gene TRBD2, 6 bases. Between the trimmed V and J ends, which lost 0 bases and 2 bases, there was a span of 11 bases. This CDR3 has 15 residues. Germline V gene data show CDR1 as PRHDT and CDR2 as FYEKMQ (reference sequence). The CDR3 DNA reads TGTGCCAGCAGCTTAGGTAGCGGCGACCCCTACGAGCAGTACTTC. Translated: CASSLGSGDPYEQYF.

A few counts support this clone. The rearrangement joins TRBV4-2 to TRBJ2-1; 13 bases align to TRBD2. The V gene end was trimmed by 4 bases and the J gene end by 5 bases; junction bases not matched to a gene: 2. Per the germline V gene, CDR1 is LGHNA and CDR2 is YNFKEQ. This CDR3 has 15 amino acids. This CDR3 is CASSLGLAGDNEQFF. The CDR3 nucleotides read TGTGCCAGCAGCCTAGGACTAGCGGGAGACAATGAGCAGTTCTTC.

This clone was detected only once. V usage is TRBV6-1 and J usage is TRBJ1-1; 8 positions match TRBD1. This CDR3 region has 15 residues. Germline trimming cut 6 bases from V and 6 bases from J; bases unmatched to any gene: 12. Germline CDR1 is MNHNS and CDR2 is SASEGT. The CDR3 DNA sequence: TGTGCCAGCAGGGAGACAGGGGCGGAGGCTTCTGAAGCTTTCTTT. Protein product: CASRETGAEASEAFF.

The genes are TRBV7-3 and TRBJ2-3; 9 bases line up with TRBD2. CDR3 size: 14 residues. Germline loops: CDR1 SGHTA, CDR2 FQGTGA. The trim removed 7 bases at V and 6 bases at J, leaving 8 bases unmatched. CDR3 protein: CASTAGGQFDTQYF. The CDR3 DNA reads TGTGCCAGCACTGCGGGAGGGCAGTTTGATACGCAGTATTTT.

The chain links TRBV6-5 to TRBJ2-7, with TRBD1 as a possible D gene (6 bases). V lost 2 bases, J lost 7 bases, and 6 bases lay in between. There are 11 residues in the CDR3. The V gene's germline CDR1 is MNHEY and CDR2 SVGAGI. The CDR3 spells CASSYDREQYF. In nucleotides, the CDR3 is TGTGCCAGCAGTTACGACAGGGAGCAGTACTTC.

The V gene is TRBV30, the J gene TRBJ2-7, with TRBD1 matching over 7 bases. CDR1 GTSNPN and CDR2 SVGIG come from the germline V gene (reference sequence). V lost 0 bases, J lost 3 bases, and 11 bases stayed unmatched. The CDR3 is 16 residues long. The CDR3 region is CAWSVSYRGSGYEQYF. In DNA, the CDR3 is TGTGCCTGGAGTGTCAGTTACAGGGGATCGGGCTACGAGCAGTACTTC. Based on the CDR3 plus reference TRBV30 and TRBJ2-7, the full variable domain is SQTIHQWPATLVQPVGSPLSLECTVEGTSNPNLYWYRQAAGRGLQLLFYSVGIGQISSEVPQNLSASRPQDRQFILSSKKLLLSDSGFYLCAWSVSYRGSGYEQYFGPGTRLTVT.

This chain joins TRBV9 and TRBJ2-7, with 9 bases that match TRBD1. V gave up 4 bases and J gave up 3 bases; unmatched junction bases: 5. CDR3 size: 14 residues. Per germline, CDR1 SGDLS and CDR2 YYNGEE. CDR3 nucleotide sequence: TGTGCCAGCAGCCCACAGGGGGCGGACTACGAGCAGTACTTC. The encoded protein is CASSPQGADYEQYF.

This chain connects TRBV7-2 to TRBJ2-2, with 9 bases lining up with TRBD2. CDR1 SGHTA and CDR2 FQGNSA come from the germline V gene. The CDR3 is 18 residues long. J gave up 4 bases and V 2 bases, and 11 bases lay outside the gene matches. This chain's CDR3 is CASSLKGSGGRATGELFF. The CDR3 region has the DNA TGTGCCAGCAGCTTAAAGGGATCGGGCGGGAGGGCCACCGGGGAGCTGTTTTTT.

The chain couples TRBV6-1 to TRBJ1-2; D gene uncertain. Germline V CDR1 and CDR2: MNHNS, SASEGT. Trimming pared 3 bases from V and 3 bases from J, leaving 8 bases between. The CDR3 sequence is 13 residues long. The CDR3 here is CASSDEGDYGYTF. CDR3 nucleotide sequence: TGTGCCAGCAGTGATGAGGGAGACTATGGCTACACCTTC.

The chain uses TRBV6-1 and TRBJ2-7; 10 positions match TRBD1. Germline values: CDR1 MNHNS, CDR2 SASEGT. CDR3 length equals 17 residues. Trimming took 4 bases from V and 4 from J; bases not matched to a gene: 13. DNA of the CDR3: TGTGCCAGCAGTGCTGGACAGGGGGTCCCTTCTCCATACGAGCAGTACTTC. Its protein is CASSAGQGVPSPYEQYF.

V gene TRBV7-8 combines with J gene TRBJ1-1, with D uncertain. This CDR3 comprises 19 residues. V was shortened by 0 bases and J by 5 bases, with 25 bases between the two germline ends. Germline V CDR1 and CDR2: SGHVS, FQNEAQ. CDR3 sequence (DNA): TGTGCCAGCAGCTTAGCGGAAAGGGCAGGCTTAACGGCGGGAACTGAAGCTTTCTTT. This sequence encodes CASSLAERAGLTAGTEAFF.

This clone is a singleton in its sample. The CDR3 bases are TGTGCCAGCAGGCGAGCGGGAGGGGCTTACAATGAGCAGTTCTTC. Translating it yields CASRRAGGAYNEQFF. The chain recombines TRBV5-4 with TRBJ2-1; 10 nucleotides agree with TRBD2. J gave up 4 bases and V 5 bases, and 6 bases lay outside the gene matches. The CDR3 sequence is 15 residues long. CDR1 is SGHNT, CDR2 YYREEE, per germline (reference sequence).

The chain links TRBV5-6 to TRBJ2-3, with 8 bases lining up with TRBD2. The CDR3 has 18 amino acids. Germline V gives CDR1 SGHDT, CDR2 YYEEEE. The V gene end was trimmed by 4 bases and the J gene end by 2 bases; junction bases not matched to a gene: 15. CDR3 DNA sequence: TGTGCCAGCAGCACCACCCAGCGGGGGCAACGCTACACAGATACGCAGTATTTT. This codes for CASSTTQRGQRYTDTQYF.

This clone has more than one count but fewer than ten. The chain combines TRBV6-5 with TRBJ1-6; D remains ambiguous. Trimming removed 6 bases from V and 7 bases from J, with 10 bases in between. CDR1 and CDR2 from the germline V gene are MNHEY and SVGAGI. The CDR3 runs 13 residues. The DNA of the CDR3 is TGTGCCAGCAGAGCGGCCGTGAATTCACCCCTCCACTTT. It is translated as CASRAAVNSPLHF.